This TCR beta chain was sequenced in a study of T cell responses to AZD1222 COVID-19 vaccine. Repertoires were generated with immunoSEQ multiplex PCR, while TCRdb's copy carries only in-frame clones and drops some. The table has 150,000 to 200,000 clones, 88% seen once; the top ten hold around 5.2%. Germline values: CDR1 KGHDR, CDR2 SFDVKD. The V end was cut by 5 bases, the J end by 5 bases, with 11 bases between. The CDR3 has 14 residues. Sequences were derived from peripheral blood, sampled on day 0 of AZD1222 vaccination. The TCR comes from an adult in good health. The chain joins TRBV24-1 to TRBJ2-2; tentative D call: TRBD1 (5 bases). The CDR3 reads CATSADRTTGELFF. The CDR3 DNA sequence: TGTGCCACCAGTGCGGATCGGACAACCGGGGAGCTGTTTTTT.